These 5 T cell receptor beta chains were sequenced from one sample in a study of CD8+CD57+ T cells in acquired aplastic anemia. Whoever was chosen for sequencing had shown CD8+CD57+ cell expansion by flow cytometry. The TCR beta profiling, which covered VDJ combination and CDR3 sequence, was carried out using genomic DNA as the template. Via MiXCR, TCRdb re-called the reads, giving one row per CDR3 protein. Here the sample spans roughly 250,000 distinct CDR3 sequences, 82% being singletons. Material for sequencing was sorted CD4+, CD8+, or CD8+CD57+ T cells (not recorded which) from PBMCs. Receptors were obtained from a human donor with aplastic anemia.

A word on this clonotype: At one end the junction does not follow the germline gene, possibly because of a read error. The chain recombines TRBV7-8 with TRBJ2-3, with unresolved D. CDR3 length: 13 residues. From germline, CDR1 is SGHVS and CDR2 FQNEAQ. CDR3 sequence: CASSLAGGDTQQF. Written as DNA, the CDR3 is TGTGCCAGCAGCTTAGCGGGCGGAGACACGCAGCAGTTT.

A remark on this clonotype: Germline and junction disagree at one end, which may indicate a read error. CDR3 protein: CASGGAGNNQYF. CDR3 in DNA: TGTGCCAGCGGGGGCGCTGGGAACAATCAGTACTTC. The gene calls are TRBV2 and TRBJ2-4; D is possibly TRBD1 (6 bases). The CDR3 loop spans 12 amino acids. Germline CDR1 SNHLY, CDR2 FYNNEI.

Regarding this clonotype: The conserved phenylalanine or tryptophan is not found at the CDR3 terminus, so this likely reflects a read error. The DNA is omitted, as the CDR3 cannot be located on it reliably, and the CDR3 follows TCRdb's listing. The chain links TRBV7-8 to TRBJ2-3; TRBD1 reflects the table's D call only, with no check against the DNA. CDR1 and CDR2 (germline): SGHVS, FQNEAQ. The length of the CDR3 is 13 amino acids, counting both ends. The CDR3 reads CASGRGANATEHL.

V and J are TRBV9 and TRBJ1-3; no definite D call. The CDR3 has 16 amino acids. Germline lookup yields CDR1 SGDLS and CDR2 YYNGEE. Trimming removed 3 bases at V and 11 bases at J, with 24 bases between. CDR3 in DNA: TGTGCCAGCAGCGCGGGAGGTCGACCCACCGGGGTTGCCATATATTTT. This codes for CASSAGGRPTGVAIYF.

The CDR3 DNA reads TGTGCCAGCAGCTTGGCGAGGGTCTACAATGAGCAGTTCTTC. Protein product: CASSLARVYNEQFF. The chain links TRBV5-6 to TRBJ2-1, with D possibly TRBD2 on 5 matching bases. The germline CDR1 and CDR2 sequences are SGHDT and YYEEEE. V was clipped by 0 bases and J by 3 bases, with 7 bases between them. The CDR3 covers 14 residues.